Listed here are 9 T cell receptor beta chains from one sample, sequenced in a study of T cells after yellow fever vaccination. TCRdb independently ran MiXCR on the 5' RACE reads; one entry per CDR3 protein. Of 400,000 or so distinct CDR3 sequences in the sample, around 6.5% are singletons; the top ten hold 15%. The material sequenced was PBMCs, taken 5 days after the yellow fever booster vaccination. These receptors were obtained from a man younger than 40 who received the YFV17D yellow fever vaccine.

Details on this clonotype: The junction and the germline gene differ at one end; a read error may be behind it. This CDR3 reads CATSQRGGSGDYNEQFF. The CDR3 DNA sequence: TGTGCCACCAGCCAAAGAGGTGGTAGCGGGGATTACAATGAGCAGTTCTTC. The rearrangement links TRBV3-1 to TRBJ2-1, with 8 bases matching TRBD2. The germline V gene encodes CDR1 LGHDT and CDR2 YNNKEL (reference sequence). The CDR3 loop spans 17 amino acids.

This chain links TRBV20-1 with TRBJ2-1; 9 positions agree with TRBD2. Germline V gene sequence: CDR1 DFQATT, CDR2 SNEGSKA (reference sequence). V dropped 6 bases and J dropped 8; count of bases not matched to a gene: 17. The length of the CDR3 is 16 residues. The CDR3 DNA follows: TGCAGTGCCTACAAACCCAGCGGGAGGCTGGGGGATGAGCAGTTCTTC. Translated: CSAYKPSGRLGDEQFF.

The V call is TRBV20-1, the J call TRBJ2-3; TRBD2 is a possible D gene (5 bases). V dropped 5 bases and J dropped 10 bases, with 22 bases sitting between them. Germline CDR1 is DFQATT and CDR2 is SNEGSKA (reference sequence). The length of the CDR3 is 14 residues. The CDR3: CSAPLWEFASAQYF. The CDR3 DNA is TGCAGTGCTCCCCTTTGGGAGTTCGCGTCAGCGCAGTATTTT.

V usage is TRBV20-1 and J usage is TRBJ1-1; D perhaps matches TRBD1 (5 bases). This CDR3 is built from 12 residues. CDR1 and CDR2 from the germline V gene are DFQATT and SNEGSKA (reference sequence). V was trimmed by 4 bases and J by 7 bases, leaving 13 bases between them. The CDR3 loop reads CSATWGVSEAFF. The CDR3 DNA sequence: TGCAGTGCTACATGGGGGGTTAGTGAAGCTTTCTTT.

This clonotype was counted many times. The rearrangement joins TRBV6-1 to TRBJ2-3; a possible D gene is TRBD1 (6 bases). Trimming shortened V by 5 bases and J by 0 bases, and 12 bases separated the two germline ends. The germline V gene has CDR1 MNHNS and CDR2 SASEGT. The CDR3 runs to 15 residues. The CDR3 sequence is CASSQTGSSTDTQYF. Written as DNA, the CDR3 is TGTGCCAGCAGTCAAACAGGGAGTAGCACAGATACGCAGTATTTT.

This clonotype was found a few times. The chain combines TRBV27 with TRBJ1-2, with 7 bases that match TRBD1. The CDR3 totals 12 residues. Germline V gene lookup returns CDR1 MNHEY and CDR2 SMNVEV (reference sequence). With 5 bases clipped from V and 6 bases from J, the junction kept 3 bases outside the gene matches. This CDR3 is CASSRGTDGYTF. The CDR3 region has the DNA TGTGCCAGCAGTAGGGGGACAGATGGCTACACCTTC.

This clonotype was picked up a small number of times. This chain connects TRBV3-1 to TRBJ2-7, with D unclear. The germline V and J ends were trimmed by 2 bases and 5 bases, with 4 bases remaining between them. The CDR3 has 11 amino acids. CDR1 and CDR2 from the germline V gene are LGHDT and YNNKEL (reference sequence). CDR3 DNA: TGTGCCAGCAGCCAACTCCACGAGCAGTACTTC. Its translation: CASSQLHEQYF.

This sequence joins TRBV20-1 and TRBJ2-7; D not resolved. This CDR3 has 13 amino acids. Germline V gene data show CDR1 as DFQATT and CDR2 as SNEGSKA (reference sequence). V was shortened by 2 bases and J by 1 base, with 9 bases between the two germline ends. This chain's CDR3 is CSARREISYEQYF. The CDR3 region has the DNA TGCAGTGCTAGACGAGAGATATCCTACGAGCAGTACTTC.

This clonotype was seen a few times. This chain joins TRBV29-1 and TRBJ2-1, with 8 bases lining up with TRBD2. The junction had 7 bases not matched to a gene; V was cut back by 4 bases and J by 2 bases. Germline-derived CDR1 and CDR2 are SQVTM and ANQGSEA. The CDR3 runs 15 residues. CDR3 in amino acids: CSVVGTSGTYNEQFF. The CDR3 coding sequence is TGCAGCGTTGTTGGTACTAGCGGTACCTACAATGAGCAGTTCTTC.